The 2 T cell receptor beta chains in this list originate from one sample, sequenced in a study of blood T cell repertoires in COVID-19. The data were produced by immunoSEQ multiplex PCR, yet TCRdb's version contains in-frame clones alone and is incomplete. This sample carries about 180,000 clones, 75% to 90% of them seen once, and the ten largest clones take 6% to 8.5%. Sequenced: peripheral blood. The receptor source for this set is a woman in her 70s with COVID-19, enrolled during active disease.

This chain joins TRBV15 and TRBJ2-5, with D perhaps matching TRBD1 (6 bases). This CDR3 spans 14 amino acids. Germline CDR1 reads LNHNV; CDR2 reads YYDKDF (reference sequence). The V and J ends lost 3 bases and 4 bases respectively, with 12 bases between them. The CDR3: CATSRDSVRETQYF. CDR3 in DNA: TGTGCCACCAGCAGGGACAGTGTGCGAGAGACCCAGTACTTC.

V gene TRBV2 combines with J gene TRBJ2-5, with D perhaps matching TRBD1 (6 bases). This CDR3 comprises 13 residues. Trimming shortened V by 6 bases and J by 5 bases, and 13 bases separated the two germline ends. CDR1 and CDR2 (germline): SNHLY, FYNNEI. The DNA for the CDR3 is TGTGCCAGCAGGGGGACATTCCAGGAGACCCAGTACTTC. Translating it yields CASRGTFQETQYF.